Sequencing of this T cell receptor beta chain was carried out in a study of T cell responses to AZD1222 COVID-19 vaccine. Study-wide results and limits: Among those given AZD1222, only 5 to 7 were seropositive at baseline. The sample set comprised mostly white British donors with more females, and clonal diversity was possibly underestimated. An increase in Spike-specific TCR breadth and depth was observed after two AZD1222 doses.

With respect to this clone: Its specificity is not known.

The CDR3 is 17 amino acids. The germline V gene encodes CDR1 SGHNT and CDR2 YYREEE (reference sequence). V was cut by 0 bases and J by 1 base, with 16 bases left in between. Sequencing used immunoSEQ multiplex PCR; TCRdb keeps in-frame clones, though not all of them. The repertoire includes over 150,000 clones, about nine tenths of them detected once, and 6.1% sits in the top ten. This rearrangement joins TRBV5-4 to TRBJ1-2, with D hard to call. The origin of this receptor is an adult in good health. The sample consisted of peripheral blood, taken on day 0 of AZD1222 vaccination. The CDR3 sequence: CASSLDEGRGFNYGYTF. The CDR3 nucleotides read TGTGCCAGCAGCTTGGATGAAGGGCGCGGCTTTAACTATGGCTACACCTTC.